This TCR beta chain was retrieved from a study of control samples from healthy donors and cancer patients. The CDR3 is made up of 13 amino acids. The germline V gene encodes CDR1 SSHAT and CDR2 FNYEAQ (reference sequence). Comment on this clone: The germline gene is not matched at one end of the junction; a read error may be the cause.

Repertoires were generated with immunoSEQ multiplex PCR, while TCRdb's copy carries only in-frame clones and drops some. This sample carries 150,000 or so clones, 80% to 95% of them seen once, and the ten largest clones take 2.5% to 3%. The sequence was collected from a man aged 40-50 years in good health. Sequences were obtained from blood. The V and J genes are TRBV7-7 and TRBJ2-2; D gene uncertain. The CDR3 sequence is CASSLTITGELFF. CDR3 in DNA: TGTGCTAGCAGTTTAACAATCACCGGGGAGCTGTTTTTT.